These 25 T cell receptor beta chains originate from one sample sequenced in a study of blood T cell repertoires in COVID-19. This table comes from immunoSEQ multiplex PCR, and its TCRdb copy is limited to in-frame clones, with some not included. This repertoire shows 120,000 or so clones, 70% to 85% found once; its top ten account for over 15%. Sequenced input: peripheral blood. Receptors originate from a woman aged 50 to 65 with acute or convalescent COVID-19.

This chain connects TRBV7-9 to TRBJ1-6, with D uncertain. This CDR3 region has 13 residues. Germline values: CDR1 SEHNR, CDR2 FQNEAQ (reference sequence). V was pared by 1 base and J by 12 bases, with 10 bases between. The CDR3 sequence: CASSLELVGPLHF. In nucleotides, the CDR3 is TGTGCCAGCAGCTTAGAGTTGGTCGGACCCCTCCACTTT.

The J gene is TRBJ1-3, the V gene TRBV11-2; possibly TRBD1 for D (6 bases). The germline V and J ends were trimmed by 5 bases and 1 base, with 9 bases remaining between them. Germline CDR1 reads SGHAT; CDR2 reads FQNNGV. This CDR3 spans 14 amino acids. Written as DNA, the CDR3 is TGTGCCAGCAGCACACAGGGTTCTGGAAACACCATATATTTT. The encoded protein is CASSTQGSGNTIYF.

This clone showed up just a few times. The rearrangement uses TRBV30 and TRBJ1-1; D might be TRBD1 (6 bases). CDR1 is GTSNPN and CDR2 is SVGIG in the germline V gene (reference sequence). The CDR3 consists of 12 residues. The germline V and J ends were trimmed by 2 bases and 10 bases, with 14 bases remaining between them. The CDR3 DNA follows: TGTGCCTGGAGTATCCCACAGGGTACAGCTTTCTTT. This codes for CAWSIPQGTAFF.

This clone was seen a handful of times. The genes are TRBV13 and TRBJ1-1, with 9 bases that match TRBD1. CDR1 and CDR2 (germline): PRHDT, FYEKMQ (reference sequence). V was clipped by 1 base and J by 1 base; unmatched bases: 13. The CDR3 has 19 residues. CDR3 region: CASSLAPWTGDSANTEAFF. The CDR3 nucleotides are TGTGCCAGCAGCTTAGCCCCGTGGACAGGGGATTCGGCGAACACTGAAGCTTTCTTT.

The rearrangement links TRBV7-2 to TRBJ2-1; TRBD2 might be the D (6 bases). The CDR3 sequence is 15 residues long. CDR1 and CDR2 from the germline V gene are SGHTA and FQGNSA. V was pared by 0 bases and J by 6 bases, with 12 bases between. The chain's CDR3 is CASSLAGGLFNEQFF. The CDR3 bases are TGTGCCAGCAGCTTAGCGGGGGGTCTCTTCAATGAGCAGTTCTTC.

For the CDR3, the DNA is TGTGCCAGCAAAGGACAGGGTAGCTCCTACAATGAGCAGTTCTTC. Protein: CASKGQGSSYNEQFF. The chain recombines TRBV6-5 with TRBJ2-1; 8 bases map to TRBD1. CDR3 length equals 15 residues. J gave up 0 bases and V 7 bases, and 5 bases lay outside the gene matches. Per the germline V gene, CDR1 is MNHEY and CDR2 is SVGAGI.

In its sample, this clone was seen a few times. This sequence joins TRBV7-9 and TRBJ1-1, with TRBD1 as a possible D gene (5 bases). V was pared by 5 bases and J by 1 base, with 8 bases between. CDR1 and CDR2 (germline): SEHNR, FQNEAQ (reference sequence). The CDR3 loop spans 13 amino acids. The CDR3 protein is CASSPGQNTEAFF. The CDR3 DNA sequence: TGTGCCAGCAGCCCCGGACAGAACACTGAAGCTTTCTTT. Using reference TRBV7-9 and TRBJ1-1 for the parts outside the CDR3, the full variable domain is DTGVSQNPRHKITKRGQNVTFRCDPISEHNRLYWYRQTLGQGPEFLTYFQNEAQLEKSRLLSDRFSAERPKGSFSTLEIQRTEQGDSAMYLCASSPGQNTEAFFGQGTRLTVV.

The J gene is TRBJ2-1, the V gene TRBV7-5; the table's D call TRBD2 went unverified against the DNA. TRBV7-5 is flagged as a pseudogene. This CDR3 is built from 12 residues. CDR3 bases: TGTGCCAGAAGCTTCGGGGGCAATGAGCAGTTCTTC. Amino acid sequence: CARSFGGNEQFF.

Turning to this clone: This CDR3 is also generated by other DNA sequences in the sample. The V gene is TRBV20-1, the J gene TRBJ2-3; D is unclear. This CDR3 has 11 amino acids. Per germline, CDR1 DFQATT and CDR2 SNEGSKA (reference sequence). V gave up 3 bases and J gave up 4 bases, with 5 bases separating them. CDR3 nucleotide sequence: TGCAGTGCTAGTCTCTCAGATACGCAGTATTTT. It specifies CSASLSDTQYF.

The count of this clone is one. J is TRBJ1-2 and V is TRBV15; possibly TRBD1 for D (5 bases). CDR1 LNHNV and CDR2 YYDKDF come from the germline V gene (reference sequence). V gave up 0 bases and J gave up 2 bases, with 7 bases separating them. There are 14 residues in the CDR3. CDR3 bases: TGTGCCACCAGCAGAGAATCAGGGAACTATGGCTACACCTTC. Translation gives CATSRESGNYGYTF.

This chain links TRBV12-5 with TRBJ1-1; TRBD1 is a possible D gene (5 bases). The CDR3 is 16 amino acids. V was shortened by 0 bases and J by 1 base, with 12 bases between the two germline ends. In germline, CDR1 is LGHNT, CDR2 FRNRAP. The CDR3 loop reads CASGLVLNRQNTEAFF. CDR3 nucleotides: TGTGCTAGTGGTTTGGTACTTAACAGGCAGAACACTGAAGCTTTCTTT.

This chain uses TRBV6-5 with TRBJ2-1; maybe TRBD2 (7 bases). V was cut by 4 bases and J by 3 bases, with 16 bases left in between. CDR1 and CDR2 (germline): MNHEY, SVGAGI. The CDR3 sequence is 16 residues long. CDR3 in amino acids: CASSWVTGGLYNEQFF. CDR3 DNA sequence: TGTGCCAGCAGTTGGGTGACGGGGGGCCTCTACAATGAGCAGTTCTTC.

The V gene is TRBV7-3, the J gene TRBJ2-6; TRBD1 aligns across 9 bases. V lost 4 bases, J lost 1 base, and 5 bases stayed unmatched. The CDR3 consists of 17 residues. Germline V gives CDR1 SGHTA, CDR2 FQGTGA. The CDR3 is CASSSQGAGSGANVLTF. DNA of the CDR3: TGTGCCAGCAGCTCACAGGGGGCTGGTTCTGGGGCCAACGTCCTGACTTTC.

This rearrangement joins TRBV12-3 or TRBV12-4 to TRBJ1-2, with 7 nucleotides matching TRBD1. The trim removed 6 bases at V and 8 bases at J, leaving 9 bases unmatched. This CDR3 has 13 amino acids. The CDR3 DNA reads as TGTGCCAGCAGGCCGACAGGGTTCGGAGGCTACACCTTC. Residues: CASRPTGFGGYTF.

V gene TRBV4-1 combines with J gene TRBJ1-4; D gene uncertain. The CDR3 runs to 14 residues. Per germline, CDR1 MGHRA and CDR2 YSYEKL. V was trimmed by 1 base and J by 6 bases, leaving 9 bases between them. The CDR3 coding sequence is TGCGCCAGCAGCCAAGTCGGCGGGGATGAAAAACTGTTTTTT. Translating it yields CASSQVGGDEKLFF.

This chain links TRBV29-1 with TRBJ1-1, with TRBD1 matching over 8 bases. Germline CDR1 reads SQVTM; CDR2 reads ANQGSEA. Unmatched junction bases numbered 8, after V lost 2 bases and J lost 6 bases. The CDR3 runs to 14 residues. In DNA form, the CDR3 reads TGCAGCGTTGAACGGCAGGGGGCGGGCGCTGAAGCTTTCTTT. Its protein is CSVERQGAGAEAFF.

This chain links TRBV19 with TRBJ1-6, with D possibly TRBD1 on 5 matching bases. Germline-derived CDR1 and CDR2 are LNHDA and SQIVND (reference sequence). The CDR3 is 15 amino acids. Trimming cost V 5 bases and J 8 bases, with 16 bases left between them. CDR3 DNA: TGTGCCAGTAGTGACAGCACCCCTAACTATTCACCCCTCCACTTT. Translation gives CASSDSTPNYSPLHF.

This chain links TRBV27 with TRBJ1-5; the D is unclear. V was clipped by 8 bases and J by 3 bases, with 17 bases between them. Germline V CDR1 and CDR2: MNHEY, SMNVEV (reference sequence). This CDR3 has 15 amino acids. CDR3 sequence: CASAKDRGDNQPQHF. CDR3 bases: TGTGCCAGCGCCAAGGATCGGGGTGACAATCAGCCCCAGCATTTT.

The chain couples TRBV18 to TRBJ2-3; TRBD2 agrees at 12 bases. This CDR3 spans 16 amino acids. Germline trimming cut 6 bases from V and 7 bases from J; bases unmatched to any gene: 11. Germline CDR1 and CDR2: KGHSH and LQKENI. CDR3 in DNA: TGTGCCAGCTCCGACCCCCTAGCGGGGGGGGTGAATACGCAGTATTTT. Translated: CASSDPLAGGVNTQYF. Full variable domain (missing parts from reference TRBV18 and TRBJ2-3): NAGVMQNPRHLVRRRGQEARLRCSPMKGHSHVYWYRQLPEEGLKFMVYLQKENIIDESGMPKERFSAEFPKEGPSILRIQQVVRGDSAAYFCASSDPLAGGVNTQYFGPGTRLTVL.

The CDR3 bases are TGTGCCAGTAGTATGTTGTCAGGGGTCACTGAAGCTTTCTTT. Its translation: CASSMLSGVTEAFF. J is TRBJ1-1 and V is TRBV19; tentative D call: TRBD1 (6 bases). Germline V gene sequence: CDR1 LNHDA, CDR2 SQIVND (reference sequence). Trimming pared 3 bases from V and 4 bases from J, leaving 12 bases between. The CDR3 has 14 amino acids.

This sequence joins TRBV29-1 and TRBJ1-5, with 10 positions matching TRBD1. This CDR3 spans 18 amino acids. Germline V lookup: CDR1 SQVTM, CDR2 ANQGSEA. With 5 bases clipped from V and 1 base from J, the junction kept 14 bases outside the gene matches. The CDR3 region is CSVPLKPRDRGSNQPQHF. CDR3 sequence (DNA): TGCAGCGTTCCATTGAAACCCCGGGACAGGGGAAGCAATCAGCCCCAGCATTTT.

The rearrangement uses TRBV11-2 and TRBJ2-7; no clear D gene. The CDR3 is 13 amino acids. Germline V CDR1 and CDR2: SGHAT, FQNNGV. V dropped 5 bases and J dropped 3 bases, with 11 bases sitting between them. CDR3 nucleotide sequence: TGTGCCAGCAGCCATCCACCTAGCTACGAGCAGTACTTC. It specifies CASSHPPSYEQYF.

CDR3 in DNA: TGTGCCAGCAGCTTGCGGGGGAATGAAGCTTTCTTT. The encoded protein is CASSLRGNEAFF. The V and J genes are TRBV5-8 and TRBJ1-1; D might be TRBD1 (5 bases). V was clipped by 1 base and J by 7 bases, with 8 bases between them. The CDR3 covers 12 residues. The V gene's germline CDR1 is SGHTS and CDR2 YDEGEE.

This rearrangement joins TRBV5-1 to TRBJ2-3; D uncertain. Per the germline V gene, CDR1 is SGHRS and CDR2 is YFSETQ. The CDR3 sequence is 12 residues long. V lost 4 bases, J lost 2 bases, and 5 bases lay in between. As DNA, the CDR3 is TGCGCCAGCAGCCCCTACACAGATACGCAGTATTTT. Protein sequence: CASSPYTDTQYF.

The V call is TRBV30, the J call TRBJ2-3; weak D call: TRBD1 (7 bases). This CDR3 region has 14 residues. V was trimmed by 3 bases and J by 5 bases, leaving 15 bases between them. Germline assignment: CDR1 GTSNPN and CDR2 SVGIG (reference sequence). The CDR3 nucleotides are TGTGCCTGGAGGGAGGGGGCGATTGGAGATACGCAGTATTTT. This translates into CAWREGAIGDTQYF.